This T cell receptor beta chain was profiled in a study of blood T cell repertoires in COVID-19. Study-level background: The analysed material was cDNA or gDNA that came from T cells, B-cell-depleted T cells, or PBMCs.

Clones were read by immunoSEQ multiplex PCR, and TCRdb kept only the in-frame ones, dropping some. The sample lists about 300,000 clones; roughly 90% were seen once. Individuals drawn from some 25 US areas were roughly 18 to 95 years old. Cohort placement rested on clinical history that participants reported themselves. Recovery meant two consecutive negative NP/OP PCR tests, professional clearance, or resolved symptoms. The germline V gene encodes CDR1 KGHDR and CDR2 SFDVKD. The CDR3 length is 15 residues. V lost 3 bases, J lost 6 bases, and 5 bases stayed unmatched. This chain uses TRBV24-1 with TRBJ1-4; 8 nucleotides line up with TRBD1. The clonotype originates from a man aged 55 to 70 who had recovered from COVID-19. Specimen: PBMCs or T cells enriched from blood (not recorded which). The CDR3 sequence: CATSDPGTGDEKLFF. The CDR3 nucleotides read TGTGCCACCAGTGATCCCGGGACAGGTGATGAAAAACTGTTTTTT.